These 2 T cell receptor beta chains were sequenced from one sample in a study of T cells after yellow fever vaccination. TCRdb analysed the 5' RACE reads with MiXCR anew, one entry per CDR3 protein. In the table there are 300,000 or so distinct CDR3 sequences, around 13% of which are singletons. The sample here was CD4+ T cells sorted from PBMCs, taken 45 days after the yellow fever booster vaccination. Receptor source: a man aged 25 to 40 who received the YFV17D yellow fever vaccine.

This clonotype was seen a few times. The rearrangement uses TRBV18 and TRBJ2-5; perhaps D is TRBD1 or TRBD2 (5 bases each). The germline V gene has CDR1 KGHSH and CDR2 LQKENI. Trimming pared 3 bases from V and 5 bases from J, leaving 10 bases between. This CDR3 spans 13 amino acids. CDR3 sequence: CASSPGPLETQYF. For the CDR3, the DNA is TGTGCCAGCTCACCGGGACCTTTGGAGACCCAGTACTTC.

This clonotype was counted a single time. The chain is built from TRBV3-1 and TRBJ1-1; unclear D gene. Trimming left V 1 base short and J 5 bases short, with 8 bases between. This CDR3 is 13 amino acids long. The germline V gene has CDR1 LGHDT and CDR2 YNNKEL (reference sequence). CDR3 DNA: TGTGCCAGCAGCCAAGTTGGGCGGACTGAAGCTTTCTTT. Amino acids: CASSQVGRTEAFF. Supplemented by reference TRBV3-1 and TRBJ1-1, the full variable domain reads DTAVSQTPKYLVTQMGNDKSIKCEQNLGHDTMYWYKQDSKKFLKIMFSYNNKELIINETVPNRFSPKSPDKAHLNLHINSLELGDSAVYFCASSQVGRTEAFFGQGTRLTVV.